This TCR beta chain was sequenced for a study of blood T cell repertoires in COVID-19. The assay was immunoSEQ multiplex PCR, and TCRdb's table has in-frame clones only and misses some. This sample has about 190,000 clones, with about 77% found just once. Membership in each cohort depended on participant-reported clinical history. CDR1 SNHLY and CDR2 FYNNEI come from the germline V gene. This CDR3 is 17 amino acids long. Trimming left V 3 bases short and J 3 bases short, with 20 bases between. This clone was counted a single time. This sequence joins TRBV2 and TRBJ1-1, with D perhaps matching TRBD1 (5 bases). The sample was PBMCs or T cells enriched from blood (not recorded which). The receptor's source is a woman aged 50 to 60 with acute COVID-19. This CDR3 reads CASSEFVSGSVHTEAFF. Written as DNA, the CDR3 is TGTGCCAGCAGTGAGTTTGTGTCAGGGTCCGTTCACACTGAAGCTTTCTTT. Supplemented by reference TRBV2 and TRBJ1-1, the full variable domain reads EPEVTQTPSHQVTQMGQEVILRCVPISNHLYFYWYRQILGQKVEFLVSFYNNEISEKSEIFDDQFSVERPDGSNFTLKIRSTKLEDSAMYFCASSEFVSGSVHTEAFFGQGTRLTVV.